Each of the 18 T cell receptor beta chains below was sequenced from the same sample in a study of cytomegalovirus exposure and HLA in healthy donors. Amplification used 60 Vbeta primers and 13 Jbeta primers. The protocol was immunoSEQ multiplex PCR, while the TCRdb copy is restricted to in-frame clones and leaves out a portion. The table has 150,000 to 200,000 clones, 75% to 85% seen once; the top ten hold more than 1.5%. Sequencing input: PBMCs. The receptors come from a woman between 50 and 59 years old in good health and CMV-seronegative.

To note about this clone: One end of the junction varies from germline; a read error may be responsible. The CDR3 bases are TGTTCCAGCAGCCGAAGCGGGGGAGGCAATCAGCCCCAGCATTTT. Translating it yields CSSSRSGGGNQPQHF. V and J are TRBV7-9 and TRBJ1-5, with D possibly matching TRBD1 (5 bases). CDR3 length: 15 residues. Germline V gene lookup returns CDR1 SEHNR and CDR2 FQNEAQ (reference sequence).

V and J are TRBV4-1 and TRBJ1-4; TRBD1 matches 8 bases. V lost 5 bases to trimming and J lost 8 bases; unmatched junction nucleotides: 1. This CDR3 is 12 amino acids long. Germline V gene data show CDR1 as MGHRA and CDR2 as YSYEKL. For the CDR3, the DNA is TGCGCCAGCAGCGACAGGGGCGAAAAACTGTTTTTT. This encodes CASSDRGEKLFF.

V is TRBV4-1 and J is TRBJ1-2; D is perhaps TRBD1 (6 bases). The CDR3 spans 14 residues. The V gene's germline CDR1 is MGHRA and CDR2 YSYEKL. Trimming cost V 2 bases and J 8 bases, with 15 bases left between them. The CDR3 DNA sequence: TGCGCCAGCAGCCAACCCGACAGGAGGCCGGGCTACACCTTC. This translates into CASSQPDRRPGYTF.

This clone was observed a handful of times. This chain connects TRBV5-6 to TRBJ2-4; D not certain. The germline gives CDR1 SGHDT, CDR2 YYEEEE. The CDR3 runs to 13 residues. V dropped 0 bases and J dropped 5 bases, with 6 bases sitting between them. The CDR3, as DNA: TGTGCCAGCAGCTTGGGGCACCAAAACATTCAGTACTTC. The encoded protein is CASSLGHQNIQYF.

This rearrangement joins TRBV28 to TRBJ1-1; perhaps TRBD1 as D (6 bases). Trimming left V 3 bases short and J 4 bases short, with 9 bases between. The CDR3 covers 13 residues. Germline-derived CDR1 and CDR2 are MDHEN and SYDVKM. CDR3: CASSFGGATEAFF. The CDR3 DNA follows: TGTGCCAGCAGTTTCGGGGGGGCCACTGAAGCTTTCTTT. The variable domain in full, with the rest retrieved from reference TRBV28 and TRBJ1-1, is DVKVTQSSRYLVKRTGEKVFLECVQDMDHENMFWYRQDPGLGLRLIYFSYDVKMKEKGDIPEGYSVSREKKERFSLILESASTNQTSMYLCASSFGGATEAFFGQGTRLTVV.

The chain has TRBV6-6 and TRBJ1-1, with unresolved D. The CDR3 consists of 14 residues. CDR1 and CDR2 from the germline V gene are MNHNY and SVGAGI (reference sequence). V was clipped by 3 bases and J by 1 base, with 9 bases between them. This chain's CDR3 is CASSYGLRNTEAFF. CDR3 in DNA: TGTGCCAGCAGTTATGGACTACGGAACACTGAAGCTTTCTTT.

This chain connects TRBV7-9 to TRBJ2-1, with D tentatively TRBD2 (6 bases). V was shortened by 1 base and J by 3 bases, with 16 bases between the two germline ends. The germline CDR1 and CDR2 sequences are SEHNR and FQNEAQ (reference sequence). The CDR3 runs to 17 residues. The CDR3 sequence is CASSLDSGRAIYNEQFF. The DNA of the CDR3 is TGTGCCAGCAGCTTAGATAGCGGCAGGGCTATCTACAATGAGCAGTTCTTC.

This clone was seen a handful of times. This chain links TRBV6-1 with TRBJ1-5; D is unclear. The CDR3 runs to 16 residues. The germline gives CDR1 MNHNS, CDR2 SASEGT. The V end was cut by 3 bases, the J end by 4 bases, with 16 bases between. For the CDR3, the DNA is TGTGCCAGCAGTGACCCCCGGAGGGATAGGAATCAGCCCCAGCATTTT. It translates to CASSDPRRDRNQPQHF.

This clone turned up a few times. The rearrangement uses TRBV2 and TRBJ2-4, with a tentative D call TRBD1 (6 bases). Germline CDR1 SNHLY, CDR2 FYNNEI. There are 16 residues in the CDR3. The V end was cut by 6 bases, the J end by 0 bases, with 15 bases between. For the CDR3, the DNA is TGTGCCAGCAGCTACATCCAGGGGTTAGCCAAAAACATTCAGTACTTC. It specifies CASSYIQGLAKNIQYF.

The rearrangement uses TRBV4-1 and TRBJ2-1; D may be TRBD1 (5 bases). Trimming took 3 bases from V and 0 from J, leaving 15 bases between them. The germline V gene encodes CDR1 MGHRA and CDR2 YSYEKL. The CDR3 totals 17 residues. DNA for the CDR3: TGCGCCAGCAGCCACTCAGGGCTCCGGAGCTCCTACAATGAGCAGTTCTTC. The encoded protein is CASSHSGLRSSYNEQFF.

This clone was counted a single time. V is TRBV5-4 and J is TRBJ1-1, with D maybe TRBD1 (6 bases). The CDR3 has 15 residues. V shed 3 bases and J shed 4 bases, with 16 bases lying between them. The germline gives CDR1 SGHNT, CDR2 YYREEE (reference sequence). The chain's CDR3 is CASSSGGLGGTEAFF. Written as DNA, the CDR3 is TGTGCCAGCAGCTCCGGGGGGCTAGGGGGCACTGAAGCTTTCTTT.

The J gene is TRBJ2-7, the V gene TRBV5-4; 9 bases align to TRBD2. V gave up 0 bases and J gave up 6 bases; unmatched junction bases: 7. This CDR3 region has 15 residues. CDR1 and CDR2 from the germline V gene are SGHNT and YYREEE (reference sequence). CDR3 residues: CASSLDPAGGGEQYF. Written as DNA, the CDR3 is TGTGCCAGCAGCTTGGACCCAGCGGGAGGCGGCGAGCAGTACTTC.

This sequence joins TRBV9 and TRBJ1-5, with 9 bases aligning to TRBD1. The junction had 14 bases not matched to a gene; V was cut back by 3 bases and J by 7 bases. The CDR3 covers 17 residues. CDR1 is SGDLS and CDR2 is YYNGEE in the germline V gene. Written as DNA, the CDR3 is TGTGCCAGCAGCGCCCTTTTCCGGGACAGGGTAAAACAGCCCCAGCATTTT. This gives the protein CASSALFRDRVKQPQHF.

V usage is TRBV2 and J usage is TRBJ1-5; D might be TRBD1 (6 bases). Germline V gives CDR1 SNHLY, CDR2 FYNNEI. This CDR3 region has 21 residues. Trimming pared 2 bases from V and 0 bases from J, leaving 26 bases between. CDR3 sequence reads: CASSETPGSGTQAYSNQPQHF. The CDR3 region has the DNA TGTGCCAGCAGTGAAACTCCGGGGTCCGGGACACAAGCTTATAGCAATCAGCCCCAGCATTTT.

The V call is TRBV5-1, the J call TRBJ1-2; no reliable D call. The germline V and J ends were trimmed by 5 bases and 4 bases, with 12 bases remaining between them. Germline-derived CDR1 and CDR2 are SGHRS and YFSETQ. This CDR3 has 13 amino acids. DNA for the CDR3: TGCGCCAGCAGTGCCAACAGATTCTATGGCTACACCTTC. Encoded protein: CASSANRFYGYTF.

The chain carries TRBV27 and TRBJ2-1; the D gene is possibly TRBD1 (6 bases). Germline loops: CDR1 MNHEY, CDR2 SMNVEV (reference sequence). This CDR3 is built from 14 residues. V was pared by 6 bases and J by 7 bases, with 16 bases between. CDR3 sequence: CASSSGTNINEQFF. CDR3 nucleotide sequence: TGTGCCAGCAGCTCCGGGACAAATATAAATGAGCAGTTCTTC.

The chain uses TRBV4-1 and TRBJ2-3; 10 nucleotides match TRBD2. Trimming removed 4 bases from V and 1 base from J; junction bases left unmatched: 11. The CDR3 is 18 amino acids. In germline, CDR1 is MGHRA, CDR2 YSYEKL. The CDR3 nucleotides are TGCGCCAGCAGCCGTCTGATGCGACTAGCGGGCCGCACAGATACGCAGTATTTT. This sequence encodes CASSRLMRLAGRTDTQYF.

Comment on this clone: A far bigger clonotype differs at one base, so this is likely a read error. Within the sample, other DNA sequences also encode this same CDR3. The V and J genes are TRBV5-4 and TRBJ1-1; 7 bases fit TRBD1. V was pared by 4 bases and J by 7 bases, with 16 bases of the junction left unmatched. From germline, CDR1 is SGHNT and CDR2 YYREEE (reference sequence). The CDR3 runs to 16 residues. For the CDR3, the DNA is TGTGCCAGCAGCCAAGATGGGACAGACACTGTCAGTGAAGCTTTCTTT. Protein product: CASSQDGTDTVSEAFF.